This is a list of T cell receptor beta chains from one sample in a study of blood T cell repertoires in COVID-19. Method: immunoSEQ multiplex PCR; TCRdb's copy keeps in-frame clones and lacks some. In the table there are 160,000 or so clones, roughly 85% of which are singletons. The sequenced material came from PBMCs or T cells enriched from blood (not recorded which). The receptors were gathered from a man aged 60 to 75 who had recovered from COVID-19. CDR3s include the opening cysteine and the closing phenylalanine or tryptophan. Fields, in order: clone size, J gene, D gene, V gene, CDR3 protein, CDR3 DNA. D genes are given only for firm matches. Not every row has a clone size; where given, it reads once, few, many or a size class.

clone size: NA
J gene: TRBJ2-7
D gene: TRBD2
V gene: TRBV4-2
CDR3 protein: CASSQGLAGGVSYEQYF
CDR3 DNA: TGTGCCAGCAGCCAGGGACTAGCGGGAGGAGTCTCCTACGAGCAGTACTTC

clone size: NA
J gene: TRBJ1-4
D gene: NA
V gene: TRBV6-5
CDR3 protein: CASSYRWRDGEKLFF
CDR3 DNA: TGTGCCAGCAGTTACCGATGGAGGGATGGTGAAAAACTGTTTTTT

clone size: NA
J gene: TRBJ1-2
D gene: NA
V gene: TRBV5-6
CDR3 protein: CASSLGGTFGYTF
CDR3 DNA: TGTGCCAGCAGCTTGGGGGGGACTTTTGGCTACACCTTC

clone size: NA
J gene: TRBJ2-2
D gene: TRBD2
V gene: TRBV6-1
CDR3 protein: CASSELSGSNGELFF
CDR3 DNA: TGTGCCAGCAGTGAATTGAGCGGGAGTAACGGGGAGCTGTTTTTT

clone size: once
J gene: TRBJ1-5
D gene: NA
V gene: TRBV7-2
CDR3 protein: CASSWTANQPQHF
CDR3 DNA: TGTGCCAGCAGTTGGACAGCGAATCAGCCCCAGCATTTT

clone size: NA
J gene: TRBJ2-4
D gene: NA
V gene: TRBV7-8
CDR3 protein: CASSLAQGARLIQYF
CDR3 DNA: TGTGCCAGCAGCTTAGCGCAAGGGGCCCGGCTGATTCAGTACTTC

clone size: NA
J gene: TRBJ2-2
D gene: TRBD2
V gene: TRBV28
CDR3 protein: CASSLLAGVNGELFF
CDR3 DNA: TGTGCCAGCAGCCTACTAGCGGGAGTCAACGGGGAGCTGTTTTTT

clone size: NA
J gene: TRBJ2-1
D gene: TRBD1
V gene: TRBV11-3
CDR3 protein: CASSFSSPGQDYNEQFF
CDR3 DNA: TGTGCCAGCAGCTTCTCATCCCCGGGACAGGACTACAATGAGCAGTTCTTC

clone size: few
J gene: TRBJ2-2
D gene: NA
V gene: TRBV4-2
CDR3 protein: CASSHEEGRRLEGELFF
CDR3 DNA: TGTGCCAGCAGCCACGAGGAGGGGAGGCGATTGGAAGGGGAGCTGTTTTTT

clone size: NA
J gene: TRBJ1-6
D gene: NA
V gene: TRBV11-2
CDR3 protein: CASSLLPGKNSPLHF
CDR3 DNA: TGTGCCAGCAGCTTACTGCCAGGGAAGAATTCACCCCTCCACTTT